The rows below give T cell receptor beta chains drawn from one sample of a study of blood T cell repertoires in COVID-19. The data were produced by immunoSEQ multiplex PCR, yet TCRdb's version contains in-frame clones alone and is incomplete. The sample lists about 210,000 clones, 89% seen once, with more than 4.5% in the top ten. Sequencing was done on a sample of peripheral blood. The receptors here all came from a woman aged 35 to 49 with acute or convalescent COVID-19. Each CDR3 is given with its conserved first and last residue. A D gene is named only where the DNA matches it firmly. Not every row has a clone size; where given, it reads once, few, many or a size class.

cdr3_aa cdr3_nt clone_size j_call v_call d_call
CASGLSGAGELFF TGTGCTAGTGGTTTGTCAGGGGCCGGGGAGCTGTTTTTT once TRBJ2-2 TRBV12-5 -
CASSQVAGAYNSPLHF TGTGCCAGCAGCCAGGTGGCAGGGGCGTATAATTCACCCCTCCACTTT - TRBJ1-6 TRBV3-1/TRBV3-2 -
CSVNRGQETQYF TGCAGCGTCAACAGGGGCCAAGAGACCCAGTACTTC - TRBJ2-5 TRBV29-1 TRBD1
CASSRDRGISNQPQHF TGCGCCAGCAGCCGGGACAGGGGAATTAGCAATCAGCCCCAGCATTTT - TRBJ1-5 TRBV4-1 TRBD1
CASSEAEGVNYGYTF TGTGCCAGCAGTGAAGCAGAAGGGGTAAACTATGGCTACACCTTC - TRBJ1-2 TRBV2 -
CASSEFTGIGGSYTF TGCGCCAGCAGTGAGTTCACGGGCATCGGAGGTAGCTACACCTTC - TRBJ1-2 TRBV10-2 -
CATSSGQGNNQPQHF TGTGCCACCAGCTCGGGACAGGGGAACAATCAGCCCCAGCATTTT - TRBJ1-5 TRBV24-1 TRBD1
CASSRTGQINEKLFF TGTGCCAGCAGCCGTACGGGACAGATTAATGAAAAACTGTTTTTT - TRBJ1-4 TRBV5-5 TRBD1
CASSLGADSPLHF TGCGCCAGCAGCTTGGGGGCCGATTCACCCCTCCACTTT - TRBJ1-6 TRBV5-1 -
CASSFTGTGANGYTF TGTGCCAGCAGCTTCACCGGGACAGGGGCGAATGGCTACACCTTC - TRBJ1-2 TRBV9 TRBD1
CASSSRRDRGQSHTEAFF TGTGCCAGCAGCTCTCGGAGGGACCGCGGGCAGTCTCACACTGAAGCTTTCTTT - TRBJ1-1 TRBV7-9 -
CASSQATGLGEKLFF TGTGCCAGCAGCCAAGCGACAGGGTTGGGGGAAAAACTGTTTTTT - TRBJ1-4 TRBV3-1/TRBV3-2 TRBD1
CATSDWGAGYGYTF TGTGCCACCAGTGATTGGGGCGCCGGCTATGGCTACACCTTC once TRBJ1-2 TRBV24-1 -
CASSLGQGSGWETQYF TGCGCCAGCAGCTTGGGACAGGGTTCTGGTTGGGAGACCCAGTACTTC - TRBJ2-5 TRBV5-1 TRBD1
CASSLTGLVAEAFF TGTGCCAGCAGCCTGACAGGGCTGGTGGCTGAAGCTTTCTTT - TRBJ1-1 TRBV21-1 -
CASSELRQVRKGAKNIQYF TGCGCCAGCAGTGAGTTACGACAGGTTCGGAAGGGGGCCAAAAACATTCAGTACTTC - TRBJ2-4 TRBV10-2 -
CASSLGRGEELNTF TGCGCCAGCAGCTTGGGAAGGGGCGAGGAATTGAACACCTTC - TRBJ1-2 TRBV5-1 -
CASRLLAGLNEQFF TGTGCAAGTCGCTTACTAGCGGGGTTAAATGAGCAGTTCTTC few TRBJ2-1 TRBV12-2 -
CASSRRDTALLSYGYTF TGTGCCAGCAGCAGACGGGACACCGCACTACTATCTTATGGCTACACCTTC few TRBJ1-2 TRBV5-4 -
CASNRNTGELFF TGTGCCAGCAACAGAAACACCGGGGAGCTGTTTTTT - TRBJ2-2 TRBV28 -
CASSQVGEAFF TGTGCCAGCAGCCAAGTCGGTGAAGCTTTCTTT - TRBJ1-1 TRBV3-1/TRBV3-2 -
CASSIAMLASGANVLTF TGTGCCAGTAGTATAGCTATGCTAGCCTCTGGGGCCAACGTCCTGACTTTC - TRBJ2-6 TRBV19 -
CASSGGAGDTQYF TGTGCCAGCAGCGGGGGGGCAGGAGATACGCAGTATTTT - TRBJ2-3 TRBV6-5 TRBD2
CASGTGGDSPLHF TGTGCCAGCGGCACAGGGGGCGATTCACCCCTCCACTTT - TRBJ1-6 TRBV27 TRBD1
CASSYRDRGRWWNQPQHF TGTGCCAGCAGCTACCGGGACAGGGGGCGTTGGTGGAATCAGCCCCAGCATTTT - TRBJ1-5 TRBV21-1 -
CASSPGTDQNYGYTF TGTGCCAGCTCACCCGGGACAGATCAGAACTATGGCTACACCTTC once TRBJ1-2 TRBV18 TRBD1
CASSTQKEAGNTIYF TGTGCCAGCAGTACCCAGAAGGAGGCTGGAAACACCATATATTTT - TRBJ1-3 TRBV6-5 -
CASSRLGASGGWNTGELFF TGTGCCAGCAGCCGGTTGGGGGCTAGCGGGGGGTGGAACACCGGGGAGCTGTTTTTT - TRBJ2-2 TRBV5-4 TRBD2
CASSSETTGAFGYGYTF TGTGCCAGCAGTAGTGAAACGACAGGGGCGTTCGGCTATGGCTACACCTTC - TRBJ1-2 TRBV27 TRBD1
CASSPRSTGSGNTIYF TGTGCCAGCAGCCCAAGATCGACAGGGTCGGGAAACACCATATATTTT - TRBJ1-3 TRBV7-2 TRBD1
CASSVAQGLDYGYTF TGTGCCAGCAGCGTAGCTCAGGGTCTGGACTATGGCTACACCTTC - TRBJ1-2 TRBV9 -
CASSQVQGGGSSYNEQFF TGTGCCAGCAGCCAAGTCCAGGGTGGGGGGAGCTCCTACAATGAGCAGTTCTTC - TRBJ2-1 TRBV14 -
CASSFTASYQPQHF TGTGCCAGCAGCTTCACTGCGAGTTATCAGCCCCAGCATTTT - TRBJ1-5 TRBV7-9 -
CASSPGTGREGQPQHF TGTGCCAGCAGCCCAGGGACAGGCAGAGAAGGTCAGCCCCAGCATTTT - TRBJ1-5 TRBV9 TRBD1
CASSLVTGTNEKLFF TGTGCCAGCAGCTTAGTTACAGGGACGAATGAAAAACTGTTTTTT - TRBJ1-4 TRBV11-2 -
CASSVAGTGRFSEAFF TGTGCCAGCAGTGTCGCGGGGACAGGTCGGTTCTCTGAAGCTTTCTTT - TRBJ1-1 TRBV6-4 TRBD1
CASSRTSGTGELFF TGTGCCAGCAGCCGGACTAGTGGGACCGGGGAGCTGTTTTTT - TRBJ2-2 TRBV7-6 TRBD2
CANVLLEQETQYF TGTGCCAACGTTCTTTTGGAGCAAGAGACCCAGTACTTC - TRBJ2-5 TRBV14 -
CASSGGGSTDTQYF TGTGCCAGCAGTGGAGGGGGTAGCACAGATACGCAGTATTTT few TRBJ2-3 TRBV6-4 -
CASSPLNTEAFF TGTGCCAGCAGTCCCTTGAACACTGAAGCTTTCTTT - TRBJ1-1 TRBV28 -
CASRPLRGQANTGELFF TGCGCCAGCAGACCCCTAAGGGGGCAAGCGAACACCGGGGAGCTGTTTTTT - TRBJ2-2 TRBV5-1 TRBD1
CASSDFGGQGYEKLFF TGTGCCAGCAGTGATTTTGGGGGACAGGGATATGAAAAACTGTTTTTT few TRBJ1-4 TRBV6-1 TRBD1
CASSRGGLNTGELFF TGTGCCAGCAGCCGGGGGGGATTGAACACCGGGGAGCTGTTTTTT once TRBJ2-2 TRBV11-3 TRBD2
CASSIQRGTDTQYF TGTGCCAGTAGTATTCAGCGGGGGACAGATACGCAGTATTTT - TRBJ2-3 TRBV19 TRBD2